These 16 T cell receptor beta chains were all obtained from the same sample, sequenced in a study of blood T cell repertoires in COVID-19. Assay used: immunoSEQ multiplex PCR; TCRdb lists only in-frame clones, some missing. The sample consists of roughly 300,000 clones, roughly 83% of them appearing once. Material for sequencing was peripheral blood. These receptors came from a human donor with COVID-19, enrolled during active disease. The donor label of this sample is uncertain.

The rearrangement uses TRBV10-3 and TRBJ2-5; TRBD2 matches 14 bases. With 8 bases clipped from V and 5 bases from J, the junction kept 10 bases outside the gene matches. This CDR3 is built from 16 residues. Per the germline V gene, CDR1 is ENHRY and CDR2 is SYGVKD. The CDR3 sequence: CAIAGTSGRPRETQYF. The CDR3 coding sequence is TGTGCCATCGCGGGGACTAGCGGGAGACCCCGGGAGACCCAGTACTTC.

The gene calls are TRBV6-6 and TRBJ1-2, with 10 bases aligning to TRBD1. The CDR3 extends over 15 amino acids. Germline V lookup: CDR1 MNHNY, CDR2 SVGAGI (reference sequence). The V and J ends lost 2 bases and 5 bases, in that order; junction bases with no gene match: 5. The CDR3 region has the DNA TGTGCCAGCAGTTACCATTCGGGACAGGGGTATGGCTACACCTTC. This encodes CASSYHSGQGYGYTF.

This CDR3 reads CASSLRLAGADTQYF. The CDR3 coding sequence is TGTGCCAGCAGCTTAAGACTAGCGGGAGCAGATACGCAGTATTTT. The V gene is TRBV11-2, the J gene TRBJ2-3, with 12 positions matching TRBD2. CDR3 length equals 15 residues. Germline V gives CDR1 SGHAT, CDR2 FQNNGV. With 2 bases clipped from V and 4 bases from J, the junction kept 1 base outside the gene matches.

DNA for the CDR3: TGTGCCAGCAGCTGGGGGGGACAGGGGATTTCCTACGAGCAGTACTTC. Protein sequence: CASSWGGQGISYEQYF. J is TRBJ2-7 and V is TRBV27; TRBD1 agrees at 10 bases. CDR3 length: 16 amino acids. V lost 6 bases to trimming and J lost 1 base; unmatched junction nucleotides: 9. Germline CDR1 is MNHEY and CDR2 is SMNVEV (reference sequence).

The gene calls are TRBV10-2 and TRBJ2-1; 9 bases are a match to TRBD2. J lost 10 bases, V lost 6 bases, and 7 bases had no gene match. CDR3 length: 13 amino acids. Germline V lookup: CDR1 WSHSY, CDR2 SAAADI. CDR3 amino acids: CASRGTSPPEQFF. In DNA, the CDR3 is TGCGCCAGCAGGGGGACTAGCCCCCCGGAGCAGTTCTTC.

This clone was seen a single time. This chain links TRBV27 with TRBJ1-4, with 7 bases aligning to TRBD1. The CDR3 consists of 14 residues. Looked up from germline, CDR1 is MNHEY and CDR2 is SMNVEV (reference sequence). V lost 3 bases and J lost 6; bases outside the gene matches: 4. Here the CDR3 DNA reads TGTGCCAGCAGTTTCGACAGGGCGCATGAAAAACTGTTTTTT. Its protein is CASSFDRAHEKLFF.

The chain carries TRBV9 and TRBJ2-7; 12 bases line up with TRBD1. The CDR3 has 15 amino acids. V dropped 4 bases and J dropped 6; count of bases not matched to a gene: 8. Germline CDR1 reads SGDLS; CDR2 reads YYNGEE. CDR3 sequence (DNA): TGTGCCAGCAGCCCGTATGGGACAGGGGGCACCGAGCAGTACTTC. The encoded protein is CASSPYGTGGTEQYF.

This sequence joins TRBV11-2 and TRBJ2-3, with 9 bases lining up with TRBD2. The germline V gene encodes CDR1 SGHAT and CDR2 FQNNGV. The CDR3 loop spans 16 amino acids. With 3 bases clipped from V and 2 bases from J, the junction kept 6 bases outside the gene matches. As DNA, the CDR3 is TGTGCCAGCAGCTTTGGAGCGGGAGGCCCCACAGATACGCAGTATTTT. This sequence encodes CASSFGAGGPTDTQYF.

This chain uses TRBV7-3 with TRBJ2-7; D is possibly TRBD1 (5 bases). The CDR3 totals 14 residues. V dropped 2 bases and J dropped 2 bases, with 10 bases sitting between them. Looked up from germline, CDR1 is SGHTA and CDR2 is FQGTGA. This chain's CDR3 is CASSLPAGPYEQYF. The CDR3 nucleotides are TGTGCCAGCAGCTTACCGGCAGGGCCCTACGAGCAGTACTTC.

This chain connects TRBV3-1 (or the pseudogene TRBV3-2) to TRBJ1-4; 7 nucleotides match TRBD1. The CDR3 is 14 residues long. V gave up 4 bases and J gave up 8 bases; unmatched junction bases: 7. Germline loops: CDR1 LGHDT, CDR2 YNNKEL (reference sequence). As DNA, the CDR3 is TGTGCCAGCAGCCTGGGACAGTTTAGCGAAAAACTGTTTTTT. Amino acids: CASSLGQFSEKLFF.

The V call is TRBV27, the J call TRBJ2-7; TRBD1 matches at 10 bases. The CDR3 totals 15 residues. V lost 5 bases, J lost 4 bases, and 8 bases stayed unmatched. Germline assignment: CDR1 MNHEY and CDR2 SMNVEV (reference sequence). CDR3 sequence reads: CASSRSDRGRYEQYF. In DNA form, the CDR3 reads TGTGCCAGCAGTCGATCGGACAGGGGGAGATACGAGCAGTACTTC.

The V call is TRBV18, the J call TRBJ1-2; TRBD1 might be the D (6 bases). Germline-derived CDR1 and CDR2 are KGHSH and LQKENI. Between the trimmed V and J ends, which lost 3 bases and 6 bases, there was a span of 14 bases. The CDR3 sequence is 14 residues long. The CDR3 bases are TGTGCCAGCTCACCTGACAGGCTTGGGAATGGCTACACCTTC. The encoded protein is CASSPDRLGNGYTF.

This clone came up a few times. The CDR3 nucleotides read TGTGCCAGCAGCCTACAGGGGGCGGCTAACTATGGCTACACCTTC. Protein product: CASSLQGAANYGYTF. The V gene is TRBV7-2, the J gene TRBJ1-2, with 9 bases that match TRBD1. Trimming took 5 bases from V and 0 from J; bases not matched to a gene: 4. CDR1 and CDR2 from the germline V gene are SGHTA and FQGNSA. The CDR3 is 15 amino acids.

This clone was counted a few times. The sample carries other DNA sequences with the same CDR3. The chain employs TRBV11-2 and TRBJ1-1; tentatively, D is TRBD1 (6 bases). V was cut by 5 bases and J by 4 bases, with 11 bases left in between. This CDR3 has 13 residues. CDR1 is SGHAT and CDR2 is FQNNGV in the germline V gene. CDR3 residues: CASSSQGSTEAFF. As DNA, the CDR3 is TGTGCCAGCAGCAGTCAGGGGAGCACTGAAGCTTTCTTT.

The rearrangement links TRBV19 to TRBJ2-7; 7 positions match TRBD1. This CDR3 is built from 13 residues. Germline loops: CDR1 LNHDA, CDR2 SQIVND (reference sequence). J was trimmed by 3 bases and V by 6 bases; bases with no gene match: 5. The chain's CDR3 is CASRPGQNYEQYF. For the CDR3, the DNA is TGTGCCAGTAGGCCGGGACAGAACTACGAGCAGTACTTC.

This clone was counted only a few times. J is TRBJ2-2 and V is TRBV5-1; a weak D match, TRBD2 (6 bases). V dropped 0 bases and J dropped 3 bases, with 6 bases sitting between them. Germline V CDR1 and CDR2: SGHRS, YFSETQ. CDR3 length: 14 residues. The DNA for the CDR3 is TGCGCCAGCAGCTTGGGACTAGACACCGGGGAGCTGTTTTTT. It is translated as CASSLGLDTGELFF.